These 22 T cell receptor beta chains were sequenced from one sample in a study of T cell changes during pregnancy in multiple sclerosis (dated by TCRdb to between 2018 and 2020). Libraries were constructed by the immunoSEQ multiplex PCR assay. TCRdb stores this immuneACCESS table with in-frame sequences only. Part of the clones is absent; in the studies checked, under half of the shortfall reflects unresolved V genes, and no reason is known for the rest. The sample profile shows roughly 80,000 clones; 75% to 90% of them were found once. The ten biggest clones cover approximately 2% of the sample. The source was peripheral blood, collected before pregnancy. All receptors come from a female donor with multiple sclerosis, enrolled in a pregnancy study.

This clone has a single count. The chain carries TRBV5-6 and TRBJ1-5; TRBD1 might be the D (5 bases). V dropped 2 bases and J dropped 6 bases, with 9 bases sitting between them. The CDR3 totals 13 residues. The germline gives CDR1 SGHDT, CDR2 YYEEEE. CDR3 coding DNA: TGTGCCAGCAGCTTCGTCGGGGGTCAGCCCCAGCATTTT. It encodes CASSFVGGQPQHF.

J is TRBJ2-7 and V is TRBV27; the D is unclear. Germline loops: CDR1 MNHEY, CDR2 SMNVEV (reference sequence). Trimming left V 1 base short and J 4 bases short, with 14 bases between. This CDR3 contains 15 residues. CDR3 in DNA: TGTGCCAGCAGTTTATTCGCGGTGCGAATGTACGAGCAGTACTTC. Protein sequence: CASSLFAVRMYEQYF.

This clone was counted ten times or more. The same CDR3 also results from other DNA sequences found in this sample. The chain carries TRBV28 and TRBJ2-3, with D tentatively TRBD2 (5 bases). The CDR3 consists of 12 residues. In germline, CDR1 is MDHEN, CDR2 SYDVKM. The V end was cut by 3 bases, the J end by 6 bases, with 7 bases between. The CDR3: CASSFLADTQYF. CDR3 sequence (DNA): TGTGCCAGCAGTTTTCTAGCCGATACGCAGTATTTT.

Points on this clone: Other DNA sequences in the sample encode the same CDR3. This sequence joins TRBV27 and TRBJ1-6; the D is unclear. CDR1 MNHEY and CDR2 SMNVEV come from the germline V gene (reference sequence). This CDR3 region has 16 residues. The germline V and J ends were trimmed by 9 bases and 1 base, with 16 bases remaining between them. The CDR3 DNA reads TGTGCCAGTAGTCCCTCCGGAGGGTCCTATAATTCACCCCTCCACTTT. Translating gives CASSPSGGSYNSPLHF.

J is TRBJ2-2 and V is TRBV19, with 10 bases lining up with TRBD2. Germline V CDR1 and CDR2: LNHDA, SQIVND (reference sequence). V trimming: 7 bases; J trimming: 1 base; junction bases outside the gene matches: 12. The CDR3 is 18 amino acids. The CDR3 is CASTPWGASGGNTGELFF. The DNA for the CDR3 is TGTGCCAGTACTCCCTGGGGCGCTAGCGGGGGGAACACCGGGGAGCTGTTTTTT.

The rearrangement uses TRBV28 and TRBJ2-1, with TRBD1 as a possible D gene (6 bases). CDR3 length: 16 amino acids. Trimming pared 5 bases from V and 0 bases from J, leaving 14 bases between. Germline CDR1 reads MDHEN; CDR2 reads SYDVKM. The CDR3: CASSLTGLSSYNEQFF. The CDR3 DNA sequence: TGTGCCAGCAGTCTCACAGGGTTAAGCTCCTACAATGAGCAGTTCTTC.

This chain uses TRBV5-1 with TRBJ1-3, with D perhaps matching TRBD1 (5 bases). Germline V CDR1 and CDR2: SGHRS, YFSETQ. With 2 bases removed from V and 0 bases from J, the gap between germline ends came to 18 bases. This CDR3 contains 18 residues. The CDR3 region has the DNA TGCGCCAGCAGCTTAGGAAATTCGGGGGGACTCTCTGGAAACACCATATATTTT. The encoded protein is CASSLGNSGGLSGNTIYF.

This rearrangement joins TRBV9 to TRBJ2-3, with a weak D call TRBD1 (5 bases). Germline CDR1 and CDR2: SGDLS and YYNGEE. Trimming stripped 4 bases from V and 7 bases from J, with 19 bases between. The CDR3 contains 15 residues. This CDR3 is CASSPDPRAGNTQYF. CDR3 in DNA: TGTGCCAGCAGCCCGGACCCCAGGGCAGGGAATACGCAGTATTTT.

This chain joins TRBV6-5 and TRBJ2-5; possible D gene TRBD1, 5 bases. CDR1 is MNHEY, CDR2 SVGAGI, per germline. V was pared by 3 bases and J by 2 bases, with 13 bases between. The CDR3 has 15 amino acids. The CDR3 reads CASSYGRVEQETQYF. DNA of the CDR3: TGTGCCAGCAGTTATGGCAGGGTGGAGCAAGAGACCCAGTACTTC.

DNA of the CDR3: TGTGCCAGCAGCGTGGGAGGGGTGAGTGGCTATGGCTACACCTTC. Translation gives CASSVGGVSGYGYTF. The chain is built from TRBV9 and TRBJ1-2, with a tentative D call TRBD1 (5 bases). Germline values: CDR1 SGDLS, CDR2 YYNGEE. The V end lost 2 bases, the J end lost 4 bases, and 15 bases lay between the germline ends. This CDR3 has 15 amino acids. The entire variable domain, with the rest obtained from reference TRBV9 and TRBJ1-2, is as follows: DSGVTQTPKHLITATGQRVTLRCSPRSGDLSVYWYQQSLDQGLQFLIQYYNGEERAKGNILERFSAQQFPDLHSELNLSSLELGDSALYFCASSVGGVSGYGYTFGSGTRLTVV.

The V call is TRBV19, the J call TRBJ1-6; D gene ambiguous. The CDR3 length is 14 residues. Trimming removed 4 bases from V and 10 bases from J, with 14 bases in between. Germline V CDR1 and CDR2: LNHDA, SQIVND (reference sequence). Here the CDR3 reads CASSNTPSGSPLHF. CDR3 nucleotide sequence: TGTGCCAGTAGTAATACTCCCTCGGGATCACCCCTCCACTTT.

This clone was observed once. This chain's CDR3 is CAISALAGQGYEQYF. The CDR3 DNA reads as TGTGCCATCAGTGCTTTAGCGGGACAGGGGTACGAGCAGTACTTC. The V and J genes are TRBV10-3 and TRBJ2-7; 10 bases are a match to TRBD1. Germline V gene sequence: CDR1 ENHRY, CDR2 SYGVKD. The CDR3 spans 15 residues. The junction had 7 bases not matched to a gene; V was cut back by 4 bases and J by 4 bases.

The chain joins TRBV4-1 to TRBJ2-6; 9 nucleotides agree with TRBD1. The CDR3 totals 16 residues. Germline CDR1 is MGHRA and CDR2 is YSYEKL. The trim removed 6 bases at V and 1 base at J, leaving 4 bases unmatched. CDR3 coding DNA: TGCGCCAGCAGTGGGACAGGGATATCTGGGGCCAACGTCCTGACTTTC. Its translation: CASSGTGISGANVLTF.

The V and J genes are TRBV9 and TRBJ1-1; D may be TRBD1 (5 bases). V lost 4 bases and J lost 6, with 10 bases in between. This CDR3 has 12 residues. Germline CDR1 and CDR2: SGDLS and YYNGEE. CDR3 sequence: CASSRMTAEAFF. The CDR3 bases are TGTGCCAGCAGCCGTATGACAGCTGAAGCTTTCTTT.

Only one count was recorded for this clone. The chain recombines TRBV6-1 with TRBJ1-1; D remains ambiguous. V shed 6 bases and J shed 1 base, with 15 bases lying between them. The CDR3 sequence is 15 residues long. CDR1 MNHNS and CDR2 SASEGT come from the germline V gene. The CDR3 protein is CASSAQSRGNTEAFF. In DNA form, the CDR3 reads TGTGCCAGCAGCGCTCAGAGTAGAGGGAACACTGAAGCTTTCTTT.

This chain links TRBV7-9 with TRBJ2-7; D gene uncertain. Deletions cut 5 bases from V and 6 bases from J, with 20 bases between. The germline gives CDR1 SEHNR, CDR2 FQNEAQ (reference sequence). This CDR3 has 15 residues. The CDR3 DNA reads TGTGCCAGCAGCCTTCGACAAGGCCCCAACTTCGAGCAGTACTTC. Translated, it gives CASSLRQGPNFEQYF. The full variable domain, completed using reference TRBV7-9 and TRBJ2-7, is DTGVSQNPRHKITKRGQNVTFRCDPISEHNRLYWYRQTLGQGPEFLTYFQNEAQLEKSRLLSDRFSAERPKGSFSTLEIQRTEQGDSAMYLCASSLRQGPNFEQYFGPGTRLTVT.

V gene TRBV27 combines with J gene TRBJ1-1, with 8 positions matching TRBD1. Germline CDR1 is MNHEY and CDR2 is SMNVEV (reference sequence). The CDR3 sequence is 14 residues long. V lost 5 bases and J lost 5; bases outside the gene matches: 7. Here the CDR3 reads CASSIETGVTEAFF. The CDR3 DNA sequence: TGTGCCAGCAGTATTGAGACAGGGGTAACTGAAGCTTTCTTT.

The V call is TRBV12-5, the J call TRBJ1-5; no clear D. From germline, CDR1 is LGHNT and CDR2 FRNRAP. V lost 1 base, J lost 6 bases, and 10 bases lay in between. This CDR3 is built from 14 residues. The CDR3 DNA reads TGTGCTAGTGGTTTGGACTTCGGGAGTCAGCCCCAGCATTTT. Translating gives CASGLDFGSQPQHF.

The chain has TRBV6-6 and TRBJ2-7; 10 nucleotides line up with TRBD1. The CDR3 runs 13 residues. CDR1 and CDR2 from the germline V gene are MNHNY and SVGAGI (reference sequence). J was trimmed by 2 bases and V by 8 bases; bases with no gene match: 3. As DNA, the CDR3 is TGTGCCAGCGGAGGGACAGGGGCCTACGAGCAGTACTTC. Translating it yields CASGGTGAYEQYF.

For the CDR3, the DNA is TGTGCTAGTGGTGAAGGGGGATGGGACACTGAAGCTTTCTTT. Amino acids: CASGEGGWDTEAFF. The rearrangement joins TRBV12-5 to TRBJ1-1, with TRBD1 as a possible D gene (6 bases). The CDR3 contains 14 residues. The germline V gene encodes CDR1 LGHNT and CDR2 FRNRAP. Trimming stripped 5 bases from V and 3 bases from J, with 13 bases between. The complete variable domain, with remaining parts taken from reference TRBV12-5 and TRBJ1-1, reads DARVTQTPRHKVTEMGQEVTMRCQPILGHNTVFWYRQTMMQGLELLAYFRNRAPLDDSGMPKDRFSAEMPDATLATLKIQPSEPRDSAVYFCASGEGGWDTEAFFGQGTRLTVV.

This clone was recorded once. V and J are TRBV5-6 and TRBJ2-7, with TRBD2 as a possible D gene (6 bases). The CDR3 is 14 residues long. V was trimmed by 0 bases and J by 2 bases, leaving 9 bases between them. Germline V CDR1 and CDR2: SGHDT, YYEEEE. CDR3 region: CASSLGGVTYEQYF. CDR3 DNA: TGTGCCAGCAGCTTGGGGGGGGTAACCTACGAGCAGTACTTC.

The genes are TRBV13 and TRBJ1-3; D unclear. The CDR3 is made up of 12 amino acids. Germline assignment: CDR1 PRHDT and CDR2 FYEKMQ (reference sequence). V lost 3 bases, J lost 3 bases, and 3 bases lay in between. The CDR3 loop is CASSFFGNTIYF. CDR3 sequence (DNA): TGTGCCAGCAGCTTCTTTGGAAACACCATATATTTT.